The T cell receptor (beta chain) described here comes from a study of shared clonotypes between healthy human individuals. General observations from the study: Shared clonotypes: about 4.6% naive CD4, approximately 3.4% naive CD8, 2% to 2.5% memory CD4, 0.4% memory CD8.

This clone was observed at least ten times. Its antigen is as yet unknown. This CDR3 has 16 residues. V gave up 4 bases and J gave up 1 base, with 13 bases separating them. The germline V gene encodes CDR1 SGHAT and CDR2 FQNNGV. Over several immunoSEQ plates, each subset's genomic DNA was distributed in even portions. Original methodology: Junction-only sequences without quality scores were provided by ImmunoSEQ, so filtering was different. Sequencing used immunoSEQ multiplex PCR; TCRdb keeps in-frame clones, though not all of them. The V and J calls and clone size are taken from that table; D and trimming were inferred from the DNA. The sample consists of approximately 95,000 clones, under 70% of them appearing once.

This receptor was obtained from a man aged 30 to 45 in good health. The chain links TRBV11-2 to TRBJ2-2; a possible D gene is TRBD1 (5 bases). The sample taken for sequencing was memory CD8+ T cells sorted from blood. Regarding subset: CD45RO+ cells pooled with CCR7-negative TemRA cells. The CDR3 protein is CASSSSADKNTGELFF. CDR3 in DNA: TGTGCCAGCAGCTCATCCGCGGACAAGAACACCGGGGAGCTGTTTTTT.